The T cell receptor beta chain described here comes from a study of T cells after yellow fever vaccination. Across the whole study: Any fraction with a low cell number was prepared using SMART-Seq v4 Ultra Low Input.

Note on this clonotype: The antigen is undetermined.

Trimming cost V 4 bases and J 2 bases; bases outside gene matches: 10. This CDR3 spans 16 amino acids. Germline CDR1 and CDR2: LGHNA and YNFKEQ. Universal primer sites and UMIs were introduced during 5'RACE template-switching synthesis of TCR cDNA. A single record per CDR3 protein comes from TCRdb applying MiXCR to the 5' RACE reads. The data contain about 580,000 distinct CDR3 sequences, roughly a sixth of them singletons. Study observations and caveats: The secondary T-cell response peaked on day 5, not day 15, but was weaker. Once the booster was given, most primary-vaccination clones reappeared, at just under 98% for CD4 and roughly 91% for CD8.

V is TRBV4-2 and J is TRBJ2-7; TRBD2 aligns across 8 bases. The sample consisted of PBMCs, taken 5 days after the first yellow fever vaccination. The origin of this receptor is a man aged 18 to 30 who received the YFV17D yellow fever vaccine. CDR3 sequence: CASSPIPSGRAYEQYF. The CDR3 DNA follows: TGTGCCAGCAGCCCGATACCTAGCGGGCGAGCCTACGAGCAGTACTTC.